This T cell receptor beta chain was sequenced for a study of blood T cell repertoires in COVID-19. TCRdb's table, derived via immunoSEQ multiplex PCR, lists solely in-frame clones and lacks some. Among roughly 330,000 clones listed, around 90% were seen once. Losses at the gene ends were 4 bases for V and 12 bases for J; bases not matched to a gene: 6. The CDR3 runs to 12 residues. Germline V gene sequence: CDR1 SGHDT, CDR2 YYEEEE. The rearrangement joins TRBV5-6 to TRBJ2-4; 8 bases are a match to TRBD2. The TCR was taken from a man between 18 and 29 years old who had recovered from COVID-19. The specimen was peripheral blood. The CDR3: CASSPGGKDQYF. The CDR3 nucleotides read TGTGCCAGCAGCCCGGGGGGGAAAGATCAGTACTTC.